The subject of this entry is one T cell receptor (beta chain). Profiling relied on immunoSEQ multiplex PCR, and the TCRdb table lists in-frame clones only, not all of them. The sample lists roughly 180,000 clones, about 84% occurring once. This sample was included in a study of blood T cell repertoires in COVID-19. Unmatched junction bases numbered 9, after V lost 8 bases and J lost 2 bases. Per the germline V gene, CDR1 is MNHEY and CDR2 is SMNVEV (reference sequence). The CDR3 covers 15 residues. This sequence joins TRBV27 and TRBJ2-5; TRBD2 aligns across 9 bases. Sequenced: PBMCs or T cells enriched from blood (not recorded which). The sequence derives from a woman aged 40 to 50 with acute COVID-19. In nucleotides, the CDR3 is TGTGCCAGCGTCCGGTGTCTAGCGGGGCAAGAGACCCAGTACTTC. Residues: CASVRCLAGQETQYF.